This T cell receptor (beta chain) was recovered during a study of T-cell reconstitution after alpha-beta-depleted transplantation in children. The V gene's germline CDR1 is SGHRS and CDR2 YFSETQ. CDR3 length equals 14 residues. Deletions cut 0 bases from V and 2 bases from J, with 9 bases between. This clonotype was counted between two and nine times. The TCRbeta library incorporated unique molecular identifiers. TCRdb processed the PCR reads anew with MiXCR; each CDR3 protein has one entry. This sample has hundreds of thousands of distinct CDR3 sequences, with 16% found just once. The input for sequencing was PBMCs from the stem cell graft donor, taken from the stem cell graft. The chain has TRBV5-1 and TRBJ2-7; D is possibly TRBD1 or TRBD2 (5 bases each). This clonotype was sampled from a human donor who donated a stem cell graft to a child with acute myeloid leukemia. The chain's CDR3 is CASSLAGTPYEQYF. The CDR3 DNA reads as TGCGCCAGCAGCTTGGCCGGGACCCCCTACGAGCAGTACTTC.